This TCR beta chain was captured in a study of patients and donors after allogeneic stem cell transplantation. TCRdb fed the RT-PCR reads into MiXCR, producing one record per CDR3 protein. The top ten hold less than 40% of the sample, which has over 150,000 distinct CDR3 sequences, 35% to 50% seen once. This CDR3 spans 18 amino acids. Trimming pared 4 bases from V and 0 bases from J, leaving 23 bases between. The germline CDR1 and CDR2 sequences are SGHKS and YYEKEE (reference sequence). Input material: blood, either unsorted or a sorted T cell fraction (not recorded which). The TCR sequence derives from a human donor who was either an allogeneic HSCT recipient or a stem cell or donor lymphocyte infusion donor (not recorded which). It is not recorded whose cells these are; they may come from a transplant donor. This chain connects TRBV5-5 to TRBJ2-7; the D gene is possibly TRBD2 (5 bases). CDR3 sequence (DNA): TGTGCCAGCAGCCCCGAAGGTCTAGCCACCGCTTTCTCCTACGAGCAGTACTTC. It yields the protein CASSPEGLATAFSYEQYF.